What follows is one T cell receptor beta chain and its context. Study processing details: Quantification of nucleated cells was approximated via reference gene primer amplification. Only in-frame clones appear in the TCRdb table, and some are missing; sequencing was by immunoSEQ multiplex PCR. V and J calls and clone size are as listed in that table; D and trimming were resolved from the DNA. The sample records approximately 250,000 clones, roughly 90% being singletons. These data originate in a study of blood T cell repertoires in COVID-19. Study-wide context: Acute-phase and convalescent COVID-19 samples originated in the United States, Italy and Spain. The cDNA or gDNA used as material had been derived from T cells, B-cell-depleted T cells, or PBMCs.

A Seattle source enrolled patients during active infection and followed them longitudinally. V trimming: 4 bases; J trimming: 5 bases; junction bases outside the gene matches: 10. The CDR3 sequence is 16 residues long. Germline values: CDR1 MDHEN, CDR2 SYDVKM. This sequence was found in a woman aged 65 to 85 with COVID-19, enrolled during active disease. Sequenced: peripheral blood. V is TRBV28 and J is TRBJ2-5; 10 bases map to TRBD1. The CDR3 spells CASSSPRDRGIETQYF. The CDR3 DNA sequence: TGTGCCAGCAGTTCCCCCCGGGACAGGGGTATCGAGACCCAGTACTTC.